The clone carrying this T cell receptor (beta chain) has just a few counts. Its target is not known. Single viable CD3+CD4+CD8-CD45RO+ cells were sorted as the memory CD4+ T cells. Positive selection with CD4 microbeads enriched total CD4+ T cells. The sample comes from a study of memory CD4+ T cells and cytomegalovirus serostatus. Profiled with immunoSEQ multiplex PCR; TCRdb holds only in-frame clones, not every one. The sample consists of around 50,000 clones, around four fifths of them appearing once. Study conclusions and caveats: Of 150 to 200 reported CMV TCRbeta sequences, under 80 were found in memory CD4+ repertoires. Suggested: most of the CMV-linked TCR signature lies in CD4+ memory cells.

The CDR3 runs to 13 residues. The V and J ends lost 4 bases and 6 bases respectively, with 11 bases between them. The germline gives CDR1 LGHNA, CDR2 YSLEER. This chain connects TRBV4-3 to TRBJ2-3; D gene ambiguous. The specimen sequenced was memory CD4+ T cells from blood. This clonotype originated in an adult in good health and CMV-seronegative. CDR3 bases: TGCGCCAGCAGCCCCCTCCTGGGCGATACGCAGTATTTT. As protein: CASSPLLGDTQYF.